This T cell receptor beta chain appears in the sequencing data of a study of T cell repertoires in cytomegalovirus infection. TCRdb passed the reads through MiXCR, listing each CDR3 protein once. There are about 890,000 distinct CDR3 sequences in the sample; approximately 31% occur only once, and around 15% lies in the top ten. This clonotype was seen a few times. The antigen remains unidentified. The V end was cut by 5 bases, the J end by 3 bases, with 11 bases between. Germline values: CDR1 SGHVS, CDR2 FQNEAQ. The CDR3 has 14 residues. This clonotype was sampled from a human donor in good health (CMV status not recorded). Some clones in this sample may be carry-over from other donors' samples. The sequencing used cultured CD8+ T cells from PBMCs, collected from culture after CMV antigen stimulation. The chain joins TRBV7-8 to TRBJ1-5, with D possibly TRBD1 on 6 matching bases. Written as DNA, the CDR3 is TGTGCCAGCAGCCAACAGGGCTTCAATCAGCCCCAGCATTTT. It translates to CASSQQGFNQPQHF.